Below, one T cell receptor (beta chain) is given with its context. Antigen unknown. The CDR3 spans 15 residues. V lost 2 bases and J lost 1, with 12 bases in between. Germline V gene data show CDR1 as MNHNS and CDR2 as SASEGT. The data derive from a study of T cell repertoires in cytomegalovirus infection. Whole-study context: Epitope selection comprised recently identified HLA-C-restricted CMV epitopes and well-studied HLA-B-restricted CMV epitopes. Shared public TCR beta signatures pointed to both CMV infection and a matching HLA type.

TCRdb analysed the reads with MiXCR anew, one entry per CDR3 protein. The repertoire holds around 71,000 distinct CDR3 sequences, with around 20% as singletons. The study, taken as a whole, reports: Dominating the ex vivo response were TCR beta clonotypes that were CMV-specific and HLA-C-restricted. CMV carriers having the relevant HLA were flagged by cumulative public TCR beta family frequency.

Here the sequenced sample was CD8+ T cells from cultured PBMCs, taken from culture after CMV antigen stimulation. The V and J genes are TRBV6-1 and TRBJ2-7; possibly TRBD2 for D (6 bases). This TCR came from a human donor in good health (CMV status not recorded). Some clones in this sample may be carry-over from other donors' samples. This CDR3 is CASSEFSLASYEQYF. The CDR3 DNA reads TGTGCCAGCAGTGAATTCTCACTAGCTTCCTACGAGCAGTACTTC.